A single sample gave rise to the 2 T cell receptor beta chains below, sequenced in a study of shared clonotypes between healthy human individuals. This table comes from immunoSEQ multiplex PCR, and its TCRdb copy is limited to in-frame clones, with some not included. This sample has 1.6 million or so clones; more than 95% occur once, and the top ten carry roughly 1.2%. The sequencing sample was made of naive CD4+ T cells sorted from blood. Regarding subset: CD45RA+ positively selected. The source is a man aged 30-40 years in good health.

The V gene is TRBV7-6, the J gene TRBJ2-3; D is perhaps TRBD2 (6 bases). Between the trimmed V and J ends, which lost 5 bases and 3 bases, there was a span of 18 bases. Germline CDR1 and CDR2: SGHVS and FNYEAQ. The CDR3 totals 16 residues. The CDR3 DNA follows: TGTGCCAGCAGCCCTATGGCGGGGAGGAGTACAGATACGCAGTATTTT. As protein: CASSPMAGRSTDTQYF.

Notes on this clone: One end of the junction varies from germline; a read error may be responsible. The chain has TRBV7-7 and TRBJ2-1; D is possibly TRBD2 (5 bases). Germline CDR1 SSHAT, CDR2 FNYEAQ (reference sequence). This CDR3 comprises 13 residues. This chain's CDR3 is CASSPPGGREQFF. Written as DNA, the CDR3 is TGTGCTAGCAGCCCCCCTGGCGGGCGTGAGCAGTTCTTC.